These 24 T cell receptor beta chains originate from one sample sequenced in a study of blood T cells in healthy people across ages. With a J-beta primer mix and a sample-barcoded 5' primer, a second PCR ran about 6 to 11 cycles. From the 5' RACE reads, TCRdb called clonotypes with MiXCR, one entry per CDR3 protein. This table has roughly 680,000 distinct CDR3 sequences, under 65% appearing once. Material: blood. The receptors derive from a woman of 80 years or more in good health.

The chain uses TRBV28 and TRBJ2-7, with TRBD2 as a possible D gene (6 bases). This CDR3 contains 11 residues. CDR1 and CDR2 (germline): MDHEN, SYDVKM. Trimming removed 10 bases at V and 2 bases at J, with 9 bases between. The CDR3: CATGSPYEQYF. The DNA of the CDR3 is TGTGCCACCGGGAGTCCCTACGAGCAGTACTTC.

This clonotype was recorded a few times. The CDR3 region is CSARDFGGKRGNEQFF. CDR3 in DNA: TGCAGTGCTAGAGATTTCGGCGGGAAAAGAGGCAATGAGCAGTTCTTC. The chain is built from TRBV20-1 and TRBJ2-1, with a possible D match to TRBD2 (6 bases). Germline CDR1 reads DFQATT; CDR2 reads SNEGSKA (reference sequence). V was shortened by 0 bases and J by 6 bases, with 18 bases between the two germline ends. The CDR3 contains 16 residues.

This chain joins TRBV5-1 and TRBJ2-1; possible D gene TRBD1, 6 bases. This CDR3 contains 14 residues. Germline values: CDR1 SGHRS, CDR2 YFSETQ. Between the trimmed V and J ends, which lost 1 base and 2 bases, there was a span of 7 bases. CDR3 DNA sequence: TGCGCCAGCAGCTTGCACAGGGCCTACAATGAGCAGTTCTTC. This sequence encodes CASSLHRAYNEQFF.

A word on this clonotype: The junction departs from germline at one end; a sequencing error may be responsible. The CDR3 nucleotides are TGTGTCAGCAGCCCGGGACAGGCCCTAGAGACCCAGTACTTC. It codes for CVSSPGQALETQYF. The chain has TRBV12-3 or TRBV12-4 and TRBJ2-5; 8 nucleotides align to TRBD1. This CDR3 is 14 amino acids long.

The chain has TRBV6-5 and TRBJ2-5; perhaps TRBD2 as D (6 bases). Trimming cost V 10 bases and J 11 bases, with 23 bases left between them. CDR1 and CDR2 from the germline V gene are MNHEY and SVGAGI. This CDR3 comprises 13 residues. The CDR3 reads CANRYPGSSIQYF. The CDR3 DNA is TGTGCCAACAGGTACCCCGGGAGCTCCATACAGTACTTC.

This clonotype has just one count. The J gene is TRBJ2-4, the V gene TRBV5-1, with D perhaps assigned TRBD1 or TRBD2 (5 bases each). V gave up 2 bases and J gave up 11 bases, with 11 bases separating them. The CDR3 extends over 12 amino acids. CDR1 and CDR2 from the germline V gene are SGHRS and YFSETQ. CDR3 nucleotide sequence: TGCGCCAGCAGCTTAGATGGGGACGTTCAGTACTTC. Amino acids: CASSLDGDVQYF.

This clonotype appeared a few times. The chain combines TRBV5-1 with TRBJ2-2; 7 bases fit TRBD2. V lost 5 bases to trimming and J lost 3 bases; unmatched junction nucleotides: 4. The CDR3 is 14 residues long. The germline V gene encodes CDR1 SGHRS and CDR2 YFSETQ. The CDR3 sequence is CASSPAGDTGELFF. CDR3 nucleotide sequence: TGCGCCAGCAGTCCGGCGGGGGACACCGGGGAGCTGTTTTTT.

Worth noting for this clonotype: A clone one base away is much larger, so this may be a read error. The genes are TRBV29-1 and TRBJ2-1, with 7 bases matching TRBD1. CDR1 and CDR2 from the germline V gene are SQVTM and ANQGSEA. V trimming: 6 bases; J trimming: 9 bases; junction bases outside the gene matches: 8. The CDR3 contains 12 residues. Here the CDR3 DNA reads TGCAGCGTACGGACAGGAGGCCCTGAGCAGTTCTTC. It translates to CSVRTGGPEQFF.

This clonotype was seen repeatedly, ten times or more. The chain couples TRBV18 to TRBJ1-2; no clear D. The V gene lost 1 base and the J gene lost 6 bases, with 9 bases spanning the gap. This CDR3 comprises 13 residues. Germline values: CDR1 KGHSH, CDR2 LQKENI. The CDR3 bases are TGTGCCAGCTCACCACAGGGTTTCGATGGCTACACCTTC. It yields the protein CASSPQGFDGYTF. The variable domain in full, with the rest retrieved from reference TRBV18 and TRBJ1-2, is NAGVMQNPRHLVRRRGQEARLRCSPMKGHSHVYWYRQLPEEGLKFMVYLQKENIIDESGMPKERFSAEFPKEGPSILRIQQVVRGDSAAYFCASSPQGFDGYTFGSGTRLTVV.

Remarks on this clonotype: This could be a read error, since a much larger clone is one nucleotide away. The gene calls are TRBV12-3 or TRBV12-4 and TRBJ2-5, with D tentatively TRBD2 (5 bases). This CDR3 region has 13 residues. Trimming left V 5 bases short and J 4 bases short, with 11 bases between. CDR3: CASSPASPETQYF. CDR3 coding DNA: TGTGCCAGCAGTCCGGCTAGCCCAGAGACCCAGTACTTC.

This clonotype has only one observation. The rearrangement uses TRBV5-6 and TRBJ1-6; 7 bases align to TRBD1. The CDR3 runs to 15 residues. CDR1 SGHDT and CDR2 YYEEEE come from the germline V gene. With V trimmed by 1 base and J by 11 bases, 9 bases remained unmatched. The CDR3 sequence is CASSLNRGLDAPLHF. The CDR3 DNA is TGTGCCAGCAGCTTGAACAGGGGATTGGATGCACCCCTCCACTTT.

The gene calls are TRBV2 and TRBJ1-1; TRBD1 aligns across 7 bases. Germline assignment: CDR1 SNHLY and CDR2 FYNNEI. V trimming: 6 bases; J trimming: 0 bases; junction bases outside the gene matches: 7. This CDR3 comprises 15 residues. CDR3 DNA: TGTGCCAGCAGAAGACCCGGGACAGTGAACACTGAAGCTTTCTTT. The encoded protein is CASRRPGTVNTEAFF. Drawing the rest from reference TRBV2 and TRBJ1-1, the complete variable domain is EPEVTQTPSHQVTQMGQEVILRCVPISNHLYFYWYRQILGQKVEFLVSFYNNEISEKSEIFDDQFSVERPDGSNFTLKIRSTKLEDSAMYFCASRRPGTVNTEAFFGQGTRLTVV.

Details on this clonotype: This may be a read error, as it is one base from a much larger clone. CDR3 amino acids: CASSSNERFF. DNA for the CDR3: TGTGCCAGCAGTTCGAATGAGCGGTTCTTC. The V call is TRBV28, the J call TRBJ2-1; D unclear. Germline CDR1 and CDR2: MDHEN and SYDVKM. The CDR3 extends over 10 amino acids.

This chain connects TRBV20-1 to TRBJ2-3, with a tentative D call TRBD2 (6 bases). Deletions cut 5 bases from V and 0 bases from J, with 15 bases between. Germline assignment: CDR1 DFQATT and CDR2 SNEGSKA (reference sequence). This CDR3 contains 15 residues. CDR3 loop: CSAPPGGVSTDTQYF. The CDR3 bases are TGCAGTGCTCCCCCCGGCGGGGTTAGCACAGATACGCAGTATTTT.

This clonotype was detected a few times. This may come from a read error, since a much larger clone is one base off. CDR3 bases: TGTGCCACCCGGGACGAGGTCTCCTACAATGAGCAGTTCTTC. Translated, it gives CATRDEVSYNEQFF. The chain uses TRBV10-3 and TRBJ2-1, with D perhaps matching TRBD1 or TRBD2 (5 bases each). Germline V lookup: CDR1 ENHRY, CDR2 SYGVKD. V lost 10 bases, J lost 0 bases, and 13 bases lay in between. The CDR3 extends over 14 amino acids.

This CDR3 is CSAPLTGRGYTF. Written as DNA, the CDR3 is TGCAGTGCTCCCCTGACAGGGCGCGGCTACACCTTC. The rearrangement uses TRBV20-1 and TRBJ1-2; 7 nucleotides agree with TRBD1. Looked up from germline, CDR1 is DFQATT and CDR2 is SNEGSKA (reference sequence). The V segment lost 5 bases and the J segment 8 bases; nucleotides outside the gene matches: 8. The CDR3 sequence is 12 residues long.

This clonotype was observed a few times. The gene calls are TRBV12-3 or TRBV12-4 and TRBJ2-3; the D is unclear. The CDR3 has 14 amino acids. Trimming removed 7 bases at V and 2 bases at J, with 13 bases between. The CDR3 protein is CASNLLGSTDTQYF. The DNA for the CDR3 is TGTGCCAGCAACTTGCTGGGGTCCACAGATACGCAGTATTTT.

The gene calls are TRBV4-1 and TRBJ2-5; D uncertain. V lost 5 bases and J 1 base, leaving 11 bases between the germline ends. The CDR3 spans 14 residues. Germline values: CDR1 MGHRA, CDR2 YSYEKL. In DNA form, the CDR3 reads TGCGCCAGCAGCGGCCCCGGGCTCCAAGAGACCCAGTACTTC. This codes for CASSGPGLQETQYF.

Turning to this clonotype: This may be a read error: a much more frequent sequence differs by one nucleotide. This rearrangement joins TRBV5-1 to TRBJ2-5, with 9 bases aligning to TRBD1. Judging by the DNA end, TRBJ2-7 fits better; the J call may be wrong. Germline V CDR1 and CDR2: SGHRS, YFSETQ. CDR3 size: 14 residues. CDR3 region: CASSGRTGDYEQYF. The CDR3 coding sequence is TGCGCCAGCTCCGGCAGGACAGGGGACTACGAGCAGTACTTC.

The rearrangement uses TRBV28 and TRBJ2-7; D not resolved. Germline CDR1 reads MDHEN; CDR2 reads SYDVKM. The CDR3 length is 14 residues. Trimming took 1 base from V and 7 from J, leaving 14 bases between them. The CDR3 is CASSLYGLTWEQYF. The DNA for the CDR3 is TGTGCCAGCAGTTTATACGGCCTGACCTGGGAGCAGTACTTC.

This clonotype was picked up many times. The J gene is TRBJ2-3, the V gene TRBV11-1, with a tentative D call TRBD2 (6 bases). The V end lost 0 bases, the J end lost 0 bases, and 16 bases lay between the germline ends. This CDR3 contains 18 residues. From germline, CDR1 is SGHAT and CDR2 FQDESV (reference sequence). CDR3: CASSLAATSAGSTDTQYF. The CDR3 nucleotides are TGTGCCAGCAGCTTAGCAGCCACCTCCGCGGGGAGCACAGATACGCAGTATTTT.

The sample holds one count of this clonotype. This chain connects TRBV6-2 or TRBV6-3 to TRBJ2-1, with 8 nucleotides matching TRBD2. Looked up from germline, CDR1 is MNHEY and CDR2 is SVGEGT. V shed 7 bases, J shed 6 bases, and the junction held 8 bases outside the gene matches. This CDR3 spans 14 amino acids. The CDR3 here is CASTRSGGRNEQFF. In nucleotides, the CDR3 is TGTGCCAGCACACGCAGCGGGGGCCGCAATGAGCAGTTCTTC.

This clonotype was observed at least ten times. The chain employs TRBV28 and TRBJ2-4; TRBD1 aligns across 9 bases. The CDR3 sequence is 15 residues long. Germline trimming cut 9 bases from V and 3 bases from J; bases unmatched to any gene: 9. Germline CDR1 and CDR2: MDHEN and SYDVKM. The CDR3 DNA reads TGTGCCAGTAGAACAGGGGGCCATGACAAAAACATTCAGTACTTC. Translated: CASRTGGHDKNIQYF. The variable domain in full, completed from reference TRBV28 and TRBJ2-4, reads DVKVTQSSRYLVKRTGEKVFLECVQDMDHENMFWYRQDPGLGLRLIYFSYDVKMKEKGDIPEGYSVSREKKERFSLILESASTNQTSMYLCASRTGGHDKNIQYFGAGTRLSVL.

This chain connects TRBV24-1 to TRBJ2-4; perhaps TRBD1 as D (6 bases). This CDR3 is built from 14 residues. V lost 7 bases and J 5 bases, leaving 14 bases between the germline ends. CDR1 KGHDR and CDR2 SFDVKD come from the germline V gene. In DNA, the CDR3 is TGTGCCACCAGCAGGGGCGCAGGGGAAAACATTCAGTACTTC. This translates into CATSRGAGENIQYF.